The clone carrying this T cell receptor beta chain was detected only a few times. TCRdb's copy holds only in-frame clones and misses some; the assay was immunoSEQ multiplex PCR. The table shows around 100,000 clones, with around two thirds occurring only once. This record belongs to a study of shared clonotypes between healthy human individuals. In germline, CDR1 is SEHNR, CDR2 FQNEAQ (reference sequence). The CDR3 length is 15 residues. V was shortened by 7 bases and J by 5 bases, with 21 bases between the two germline ends. This TCR was recovered from a woman aged 25 to 45 in good health. Sequenced material: memory CD8+ T cells sorted from blood. Specified subset: CD45RO+ cells pooled with CCR7-negative TemRA cells. This rearrangement joins TRBV7-9 to TRBJ2-7, with D possibly called TRBD1 or TRBD2 (6 bases each). The CDR3 coding sequence is TGTGCCAGCACCCCACATTCGGGGGCAGGCGACGAGCAGTACTTC. Amino acid sequence: CASTPHSGAGDEQYF. The entire variable domain, with the rest obtained from reference TRBV7-9 and TRBJ2-7, is as follows: DTGVSQNPRHKITKRGQNVTFRCDPISEHNRLYWYRQTLGQGPEFLTYFQNEAQLEKSRLLSDRFSAERPKGSFSTLEIQRTEQGDSAMYLCASTPHSGAGDEQYFGPGTRLTVT.